This T cell receptor beta chain was obtained from a study of CXCR3-negative and CXCR3-positive naive CD8 T cells. Researchers prepared the TRB cDNA libraries using 5' RACE with UMI labels. After re-calling the 5' RACE reads, TCRdb lists one entry per CDR3 protein, DNA absent. The table for this sample gives 100,000 to 150,000 distinct CDR3 sequences. The CDR3 covers 13 residues. Germline V gene data show CDR1 as DFQATT and CDR2 as SNEGSKA (reference sequence). The TCR comes from a human donor in good health. Some clones in this sample may be carry-over from other donors' samples. J is TRBJ2-7 and V is TRBV20-1; TCRdb selects TRBD1, and the lack of DNA leaves this call unchecked. Material: naive CXCR3- CD8+ T cells from blood. The sample's subset: CD45RO-CCR7+CD27+CD95- naive CD8+ T cells lacking CXCR3 (TNR3-). The CDR3 loop reads CSAQDTTMGEQYF.